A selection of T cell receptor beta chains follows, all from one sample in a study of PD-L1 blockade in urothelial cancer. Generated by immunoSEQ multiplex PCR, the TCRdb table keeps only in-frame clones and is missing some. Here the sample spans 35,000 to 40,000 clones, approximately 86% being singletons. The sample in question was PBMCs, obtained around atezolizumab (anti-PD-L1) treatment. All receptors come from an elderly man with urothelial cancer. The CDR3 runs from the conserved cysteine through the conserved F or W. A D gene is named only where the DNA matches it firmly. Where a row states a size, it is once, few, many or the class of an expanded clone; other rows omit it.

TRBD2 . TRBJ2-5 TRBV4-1 CASSPIAVGLAGDRETQYF TGCGCCAGCAGCCCCATAGCGGTCGGACTAGCGGGAGATAGGGAGACCCAGTACTTC
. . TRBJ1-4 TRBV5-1 CASSPGSNEKLFF TGCGCCAGCAGCCCCGGGAGTAATGAAAAACTGTTTTTT
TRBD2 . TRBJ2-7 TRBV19 CASSSRGRVNEQYF TGTGCCAGTAGTTCACGTGGGAGGGTTAACGAGCAGTACTTC
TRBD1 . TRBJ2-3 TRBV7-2 CASSWRGQGSTDTQYF TGTGCCAGCAGCTGGAGGGGACAGGGGAGCACAGATACGCAGTATTTT
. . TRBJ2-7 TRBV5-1 CASSLDKSQGYEQYF TGCGCCAGCAGCTTAGACAAATCTCAGGGATACGAGCAGTACTTC
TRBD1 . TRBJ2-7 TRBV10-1 CASSDRGQGRYEQYF TGCGCCAGCAGTGACCGAGGACAGGGGAGGTACGAGCAGTACTTC
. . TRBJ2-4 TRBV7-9 CASSLAVGTIQYF TGTGCCAGCAGCTTAGCAGTCGGTACCATTCAGTACTTC
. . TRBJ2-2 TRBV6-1 CASSAGPNTGELFF TGTGCCAGCAGTGCAGGGCCGAACACCGGGGAGCTGTTTTTT
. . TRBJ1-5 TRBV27 CASSRGGVGQPQHF TGTGCCAGCAGTCGAGGAGGGGTCGGGCAGCCCCAGCATTTT
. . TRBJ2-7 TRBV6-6 CASNRDTTPREQYF TGTGCCAGCAATCGGGACACGACTCCTAGGGAGCAGTACTTC
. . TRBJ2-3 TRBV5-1 CASSLVEVTDTQYF TGCGCCAGCAGCTTGGTAGAGGTCACAGATACGCAGTATTTT
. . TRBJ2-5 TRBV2 CASSAQTQETQYF TGTGCCAGCAGTGCACAGACCCAAGAGACCCAGTACTTC
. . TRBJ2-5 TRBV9 CASSALGLQETQYF TGTGCCAGCAGCGCCCTGGGACTTCAAGAGACCCAGTACTTC
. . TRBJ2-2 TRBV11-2 CASSLRFVGVNTGELFF TGTGCCAGCAGCTTAAGGTTCGTGGGAGTGAACACCGGGGAGCTGTTTTTT
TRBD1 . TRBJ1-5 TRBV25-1 CASSDSGQGRGGNQPQHF TGTGCCAGCAGTGACTCGGGACAGGGGCGAGGAGGCAATCAGCCCCAGCATTTT
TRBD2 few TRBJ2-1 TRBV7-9 CASSLVLAGVHEQFF TGTGCCAGCAGCTTAGTCCTAGCGGGAGTTCATGAGCAGTTCTTC
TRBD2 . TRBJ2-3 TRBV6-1 CAAWRGGTDTQYF TGTGCCGCGTGGAGGGGAGGGACAGATACGCAGTATTTT
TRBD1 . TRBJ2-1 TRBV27 CASSLETGNSYNEQFF TGTGCCAGCAGTTTAGAGACAGGGAACTCCTACAATGAGCAGTTCTTC
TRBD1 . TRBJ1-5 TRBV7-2 CASSETGGGNQPQHF TGTGCCAGCAGCGAAACAGGGGGAGGCAATCAGCCCCAGCATTTT
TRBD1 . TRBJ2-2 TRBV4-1 CASSLARQGSTGELFF TGCGCCAGCAGCCTCGCTCGACAGGGAAGCACCGGGGAGCTGTTTTTT
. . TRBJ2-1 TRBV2 CATRLAVSYNEQFF TGTGCCACCAGATTAGCAGTCTCCTACAATGAGCAGTTCTTC
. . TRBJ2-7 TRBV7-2 CASSSQGYVGEQYF TGTGCCAGCAGCTCCCAGGGGTATGTAGGCGAGCAGTACTTC
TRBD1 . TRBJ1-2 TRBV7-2 CASSFTDRRYGYTF TGTGCCAGCAGCTTCACGGACAGGCGGTATGGCTACACCTTC
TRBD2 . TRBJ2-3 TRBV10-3 CAISEGQAGSTDTQYF TGTGCCATCAGTGAGGGGCAAGCGGGATCGACAGATACGCAGTATTTT
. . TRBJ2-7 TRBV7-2 CASSLQGASSYEQYF TGTGCCAGCAGCCTTCAAGGGGCCTCGTCCTACGAGCAGTACTTC
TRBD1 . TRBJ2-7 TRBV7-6 CASSSTGGYEQYF TGTGCCAGCAGCTCTACAGGGGGCTACGAGCAGTACTTC
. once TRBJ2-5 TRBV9 CASSVGNSQETQYF TGTGCCAGCAGCGTAGGGAACAGCCAAGAGACCCAGTACTTC
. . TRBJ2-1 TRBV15 CATSRAPQDEQFF TGTGCCACCAGCAGAGCCCCCCAGGATGAGCAGTTCTTC
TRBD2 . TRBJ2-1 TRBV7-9 CASSSRPGLVLSYNEQFF TGTGCCAGCAGCTCTCGACCGGGACTAGTCCTTTCCTACAATGAGCAGTTCTTC
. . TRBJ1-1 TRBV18 CASSPIPGTEAFF TGTGCCAGCTCACCAATCCCCGGCACTGAAGCTTTCTTT
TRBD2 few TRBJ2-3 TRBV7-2 CASSLGGGRDTQYF TGTGCCAGCAGCTTAGGGGGCGGGAGAGATACGCAGTATTTT
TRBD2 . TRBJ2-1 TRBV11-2 CASQIGTSLFF TGTGCCAGCCAAATAGGGACTAGCCTTTTCTTC
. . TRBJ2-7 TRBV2 CASRRDRSLEQYF TGTGCCAGCAGGCGGGACAGATCCCTCGAGCAGTACTTC
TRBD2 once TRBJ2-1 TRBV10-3 CAIGLAGTLYNEQFF TGTGCCATCGGACTAGCGGGAACCCTCTACAATGAGCAGTTCTTC
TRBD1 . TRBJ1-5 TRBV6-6 CASSIHRGRNQPQHF TGTGCCAGCAGTATCCACAGGGGACGCAATCAGCCCCAGCATTTT
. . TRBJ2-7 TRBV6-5 CSSSRGGYEQYF TGTTCCTCGTCGAGGGGAGGATACGAGCAGTACTTC
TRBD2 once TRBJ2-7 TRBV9 CASSGPGQRESHEQYF TGTGCCAGCAGCGGACCTGGGCAGCGGGAGTCCCACGAGCAGTACTTC
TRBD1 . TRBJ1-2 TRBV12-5 CASGPGGTDGYTF TGTGCTAGTGGACCAGGGGGAACAGATGGCTACACCTTC
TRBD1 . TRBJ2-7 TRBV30 CAWRDSPYEQYF TGTGCCTGGCGGGACAGCCCCTACGAGCAGTACTTC
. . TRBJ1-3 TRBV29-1 CSVESFRNTIYF TGCAGCGTTGAATCATTCAGAAACACCATATATTTT